The clone carrying this T cell receptor beta chain was counted between two and nine times. Its antigen is unknown. Sequencing libraries made from TCR beta cDNA carried unique molecular identifiers. MiXCR was run by TCRdb on the PCR reads, yielding one entry per CDR3 protein. The table records roughly 730,000 distinct CDR3 sequences, 25% to 30% of them present only once. This record comes from a study of post-analysis software for immune sequencing data. Study-wide context: Relapsing-remitting, secondary progressive and progressive-relapsing multiple sclerosis courses were included.

CDR1 is SGHTA and CDR2 is FQGNSA in the germline V gene. The V end was cut by 5 bases, the J end by 3 bases, with 17 bases between. The CDR3 length is 15 residues. Study-wide results and limits: Controls showed lower frequencies than patients for roughly five TRBV segments, and TRBV5-6, TRBV5-1 and TRBV20-1 were among these.

This receptor was obtained from a girl between 5 and 17 years old with multiple sclerosis. The sequenced sample consisted of blood. V gene TRBV7-2 combines with J gene TRBJ2-7; D ambiguous. The CDR3 DNA sequence: TGTGCCAGCAGCCGCCGCCGGACGGTTGACTACGAGCAGTACTTC. It is translated as CASSRRRTVDYEQYF.